The 8 T cell receptor beta chains given below trace back to one sample, sequenced in a study of blood T cell repertoires in COVID-19. Profiled with immunoSEQ multiplex PCR; TCRdb holds only in-frame clones, not every one. Among about 220,000 clones listed, over 75% were seen once. Sequences were obtained from peripheral blood. The source of these receptors is a human donor in a cohort sampled during active COVID-19.

Only one count was recorded for this clone. For the CDR3, the DNA is TGTGCCAGCTCCCGTCGCAGCGGAGCTTACGAGCAGTACTTC. It specifies CASSRRSGAYEQYF. The chain employs TRBV7-2 and TRBJ2-7, with a weak D call TRBD2 (5 bases). The CDR3 has 14 residues. The V gene's germline CDR1 is SGHTA and CDR2 FQGNSA. V was shortened by 8 bases and J by 4 bases, with 18 bases between the two germline ends.

The genes are TRBV28 and TRBJ2-7; possible D gene TRBD2, 7 bases. V lost 7 bases, J lost 2 bases, and 24 bases lay in between. The CDR3 covers 17 residues. Per germline, CDR1 MDHEN and CDR2 SYDVKM. DNA of the CDR3: TGTGCCAGCACCTTGGGGGGGGCTAGGCCTTATACCTACGAGCAGTACTTC. Its protein is CASTLGGARPYTYEQYF. The full variable domain, its missing parts supplied by reference TRBV28 and TRBJ2-7, is DVKVTQSSRYLVKRTGEKVFLECVQDMDHENMFWYRQDPGLGLRLIYFSYDVKMKEKGDIPEGYSVSREKKERFSLILESASTNQTSMYLCASTLGGARPYTYEQYFGPGTRLTVT.

The chain couples TRBV9 to TRBJ1-1; D ambiguous. Trimming removed 0 bases from V and 1 base from J, with 10 bases in between. The V gene's germline CDR1 is SGDLS and CDR2 YYNGEE. This CDR3 comprises 15 residues. CDR3 DNA: TGTGCCAGCAGCGTAGAGGAGGGATCGAACACTGAAGCTTTCTTT. It yields the protein CASSVEEGSNTEAFF.

V and J are TRBV30 and TRBJ1-5, with TRBD1 as a possible D gene (6 bases). Germline V gene sequence: CDR1 GTSNPN, CDR2 SVGIG (reference sequence). This CDR3 has 14 amino acids. Deletions cut 2 bases from V and 4 bases from J, with 12 bases between. The CDR3, as DNA: TGTGCCTGGAGTTCTGGGGGCTGGAATCAGCCCCAGCATTTT. Protein sequence: CAWSSGGWNQPQHF.

The chain carries TRBV7-8 and TRBJ1-2; D perhaps matches TRBD1 (6 bases). Germline V lookup: CDR1 SGHVS, CDR2 FQNEAQ. The V gene lost 1 base and the J gene lost 5 bases, with 8 bases spanning the gap. The CDR3 length is 13 residues. The CDR3 DNA reads as TGTGCCAGCAGCTTAGGTCAGGGGTATGGCTACACCTTC. Protein sequence: CASSLGQGYGYTF.

This sequence joins TRBV5-4 and TRBJ2-3, with TRBD2 identical over 9 bases. After removal of 2 bases from V and 3 bases from J, the junction contained 4 bases not matched to a gene. Per germline, CDR1 SGHNT and CDR2 YYREEE (reference sequence). CDR3 size: 15 residues. CDR3: CASSFRREGTDTQYF. CDR3 nucleotide sequence: TGTGCCAGCAGCTTCCGGCGGGAGGGGACAGATACGCAGTATTTT.

This chain links TRBV12-3 or TRBV12-4 with TRBJ2-3; D remains ambiguous. The CDR3 extends over 13 amino acids. Deletions cut 2 bases from V and 6 bases from J, with 9 bases between. The CDR3 region has the DNA TGTGCCAGCAGTTTAAACCCCCAGGATACGCAGTATTTT. This gives the protein CASSLNPQDTQYF.

This clone has a handful of counts. The J gene is TRBJ1-5, the V gene TRBV7-9; TRBD1 might be the D (5 bases). The V gene's germline CDR1 is SEHNR and CDR2 FQNEAQ (reference sequence). The CDR3 sequence is 17 residues long. Trimming pared 1 base from V and 4 bases from J, leaving 17 bases between. The DNA of the CDR3 is TGTGCCAGCAGCTTAGTGGGGCAGGGTAAGAATAATCAGCCCCAGCATTTT. Translated, it gives CASSLVGQGKNNQPQHF.